The 7 T cell receptor beta chains in this list originate from one sample, sequenced in a study of monozygotic twins with inflammatory bowel disease. Following a re-call of the 5' RACE reads, TCRdb has one entry per CDR3 protein and lacks DNA. The sample data list approximately 400,000 distinct CDR3 sequences. The sequenced sample consisted of blood. These receptors were collected from a human donor with ulcerative colitis or Crohn's disease, or a healthy co-twin of an affected twin (not recorded which).

V usage is TRBV21-1 and J usage is TRBJ2-3; the TCRdb call, TRBD2, lacks DNA for checking. TRBV21-1 is marked as a pseudogene. The CDR3 is 19 amino acids. The CDR3 sequence: CASRKGVLAGIKGEDTQYF.

The chain joins TRBV28 to TRBJ1-5; TCRdb's D gene call, TRBD1, goes unchecked for lack of DNA. CDR3 length: 14 amino acids. CDR1 is MDHEN, CDR2 SYDVKM, per germline. This CDR3 is CASSRQGWGQPQHF.

This chain joins TRBV11-2 and TRBJ2-5; the D call from TCRdb, TRBD1, cannot be confirmed without DNA. The CDR3 is 19 amino acids. Looked up from germline, CDR1 is SGHAT and CDR2 is FQNNGV. CDR3 loop: CASSPYQTPDRGLLETQYF.

CDR3 protein: CASSRQPMNTEAFF. The chain couples TRBV12-3 or TRBV12-4 to TRBJ1-1. The CDR3 runs 14 residues.

The chain is built from TRBV18 and TRBJ2-5; the D call from TCRdb, TRBD2, cannot be confirmed without DNA. Germline V gene lookup returns CDR1 KGHSH and CDR2 LQKENI. The CDR3 length is 13 residues. CDR3 loop: CASSPGLQETQYF. Full variable domain (rest looked up from reference TRBV18 and TRBJ2-5): NAGVMQNPRHLVRRRGQEARLRCSPMKGHSHVYWYRQLPEEGLKFMVYLQKENIIDESGMPKERFSAEFPKEGPSILRIQQVVRGDSAAYFCASSPGLQETQYFGPGTRLLVL.

V is TRBV12-3 or TRBV12-4 and J is TRBJ1-2; the TRBD1 assignment by TCRdb is unverifiable without DNA. This CDR3 comprises 13 residues. CDR3 sequence reads: CASSPLGTSLPTF.

The genes are TRBV7-9 and TRBJ1-5. The germline V gene encodes CDR1 SEHNR and CDR2 FQNEAQ (reference sequence). CDR3 length equals 14 residues. The CDR3 protein is CASSLGIYNQPQHF.